What follows are 5 T cell receptor beta chains derived from one specimen sequenced in a study of blood T cell repertoires in COVID-19. Sequencing was performed with immunoSEQ multiplex PCR; in TCRdb, only in-frame clones are kept and a portion is missing. The sample gives approximately 190,000 clones, almost 85% of which show up once; 6.9% is in the top ten. Sequences were obtained from peripheral blood. The receptors come from a human donor with acute or convalescent COVID-19. The donor label of this sample is uncertain.

J is TRBJ2-2 and V is TRBV4-1, with 12 bases fitting TRBD1. Losses at the gene ends were 4 bases for V and 8 bases for J; bases not matched to a gene: 17. CDR3 length: 19 residues. Germline-derived CDR1 and CDR2 are MGHRA and YSYEKL. The chain's CDR3 is CASSREISGTGGARGELFF. The DNA of the CDR3 is TGCGCCAGCAGCCGAGAGATTTCCGGGACAGGGGGCGCTCGAGGGGAGCTGTTTTTT.

The rearrangement joins TRBV10-3 to TRBJ2-1, with a tentative D call TRBD1 (6 bases). The CDR3 totals 15 residues. Between the trimmed V and J ends, which lost 2 bases and 0 bases, there was a span of 8 bases. Germline assignment: CDR1 ENHRY and CDR2 SYGVKD. The CDR3 here is CAISETGSSYNEQFF. The DNA for the CDR3 is TGTGCCATCAGTGAGACAGGGAGCTCCTACAATGAGCAGTTCTTC.

The genes are TRBV5-4 and TRBJ2-2; TRBD1 matches 11 bases. The V segment lost 2 bases and the J segment 6 bases; nucleotides outside the gene matches: 6. CDR3 length: 16 residues. Per the germline V gene, CDR1 is SGHNT and CDR2 is YYREEE (reference sequence). Here the CDR3 reads CASSFGQGAIAGELFF. CDR3 nucleotides: TGTGCCAGCAGCTTTGGACAGGGGGCAATCGCCGGGGAGCTGTTTTTT. The full variable domain, in which reference TRBV5-4 and TRBJ2-2 provide the parts outside the CDR3, is ETGVTQSPTHLIKTRGQQVTLRCSSQSGHNTVSWYQQALGQGPQFIFQYYREEENGRGNFPPRFSGLQFPNYSSELNVNALELDDSALYLCASSFGQGAIAGELFFGEGSRLTVL.

The rearrangement joins TRBV27 to TRBJ1-2, with 7 bases identical to TRBD1. After removal of 3 bases from V and 4 bases from J, the junction contained 5 bases not matched to a gene. Per the germline V gene, CDR1 is MNHEY and CDR2 is SMNVEV (reference sequence). The CDR3 is made up of 14 amino acids. CDR3 sequence reads: CASSFDRVGYGYTF. CDR3 DNA sequence: TGTGCCAGCAGTTTCGACAGGGTTGGCTATGGCTACACCTTC.

The genes are TRBV20-1 and TRBJ2-2, with D perhaps matching TRBD2 (6 bases). The CDR3 covers 14 residues. The germline V gene encodes CDR1 DFQATT and CDR2 SNEGSKA (reference sequence). Trimming stripped 3 bases from V and 4 bases from J, with 12 bases between. The CDR3 DNA is TGCAGTGCTAGTAGGCAGGGACTCACCGGGGAGCTGTTTTTT. It codes for CSASRQGLTGELFF.